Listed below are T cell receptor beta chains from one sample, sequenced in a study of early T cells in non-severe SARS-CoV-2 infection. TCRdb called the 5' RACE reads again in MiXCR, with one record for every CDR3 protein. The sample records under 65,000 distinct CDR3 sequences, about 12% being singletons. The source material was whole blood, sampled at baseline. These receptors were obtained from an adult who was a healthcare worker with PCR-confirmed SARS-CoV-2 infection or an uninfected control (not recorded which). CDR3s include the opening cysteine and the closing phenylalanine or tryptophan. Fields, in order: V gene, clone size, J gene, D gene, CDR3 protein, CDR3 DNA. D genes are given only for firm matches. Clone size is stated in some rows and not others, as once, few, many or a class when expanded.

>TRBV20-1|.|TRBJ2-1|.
CSEQGQAGSYNEQFF
TGCAGTGAGCAGGGGCAAGCGGGCTCCTACAATGAGCAGTTCTTC
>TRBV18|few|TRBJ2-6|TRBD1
CASSIQGPGGANVLTF
TGTGCCAGCTCAATACAGGGGCCGGGAGGGGCCAACGTCCTGACTTTC
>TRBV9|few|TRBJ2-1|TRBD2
CASGEGGVKYNEQFF
TGTGCCAGTGGGGAGGGCGGCGTGAAGTACAATGAGCAGTTCTTC
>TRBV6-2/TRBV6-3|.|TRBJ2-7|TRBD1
CASSRQGPSYEQYF
TGTGCCAGCAGTCGACAGGGTCCCTCCTACGAGCAGTACTTC
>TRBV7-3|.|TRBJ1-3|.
CASSNKLGNTIYF
TGTGCCAGCAGTAACAAGTTGGGAAACACCATATATTTT
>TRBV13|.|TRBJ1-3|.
CASSSSRNSGNTIYF
TGTGCCAGCAGCTCGTCTCGAAACTCTGGAAACACCATATATTTT
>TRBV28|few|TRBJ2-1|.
CASSLWRGVTYNEQFF
TGTGCCAGCAGTTTATGGAGGGGGGTCACCTACAATGAGCAGTTCTTC
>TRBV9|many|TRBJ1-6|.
CASSVAVEDNSPLHF
TGTGCCAGCAGCGTAGCTGTGGAGGATAATTCACCCCTCCACTTT
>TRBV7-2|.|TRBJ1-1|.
CASSSQISGTEAFF
TGTGCCAGCAGCTCCCAAATATCGGGGACTGAAGCTTTCTTT
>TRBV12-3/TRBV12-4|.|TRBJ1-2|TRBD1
CASSSGTGTSGYGYTF
TGTGCCAGCAGTTCGGGGACAGGGACTAGCGGCTATGGCTACACCTTC
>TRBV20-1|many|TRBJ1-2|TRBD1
CSAGTGEFDGYTF
TGCAGTGCTGGGACAGGGGAATTCGATGGCTACACCTTC
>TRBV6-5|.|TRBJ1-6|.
CASKEAGYNSPLHF
TGTGCCAGCAAGGAGGCGGGCTATAATTCACCCCTCCACTTT
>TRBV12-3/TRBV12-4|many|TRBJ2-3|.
CASSFGRVSTDTQYF
TGTGCCAGCAGTTTCGGCAGAGTGAGCACAGATACGCAGTATTTT
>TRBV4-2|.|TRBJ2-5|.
CASSQGQYQETQYF
TGTGCCAGCAGCCAAGGACAGTACCAAGAGACCCAGTACTTC
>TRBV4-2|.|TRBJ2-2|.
CASSQDHGVTGELFF
TGTGCCAGCAGCCAAGATCACGGGGTCACCGGGGAGCTGTTTTTT
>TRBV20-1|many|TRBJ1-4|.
CSASSTNEKLFF
TGCAGTGCTAGTAGCACTAATGAAAAACTGTTTTTT
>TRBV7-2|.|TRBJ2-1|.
CASSFEAGSYNEQFF
TGTGCCAGCAGCTTTGAAGCGGGTTCCTACAATGAGCAGTTCTTC
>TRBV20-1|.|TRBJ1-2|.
CSASHPNYGYTF
TGCAGTGCTTCCCATCCTAACTATGGCTACACCTTC
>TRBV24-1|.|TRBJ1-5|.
CATTDSYSNQPQHF
TGTGCCACCACCGACAGCTATAGCAATCAGCCCCAGCATTTT
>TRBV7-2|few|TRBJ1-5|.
CASSLVDSRGNQPQHF
TGTGCCAGCAGCTTAGTTGACTCCCGGGGCAATCAGCCCCAGCATTTT
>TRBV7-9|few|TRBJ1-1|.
CASSWTQGTEAFF
TGTGCCAGCAGCTGGACTCAGGGCACTGAAGCTTTCTTT
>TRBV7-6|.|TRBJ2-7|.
CASSETGAGEQYF
TGTGCCAGCAGCGAGACGGGGGCTGGTGAGCAGTACTTC
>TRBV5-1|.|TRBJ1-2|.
CASSLGDSLLGYTF
TGCGCCAGCAGCTTGGGCGACAGTCTATTGGGCTACACCTTC
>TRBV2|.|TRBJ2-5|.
CASSVNRDKVTQYF
TGTGCCAGCAGTGTTAATAGGGATAAAGTGACCCAGTACTTC
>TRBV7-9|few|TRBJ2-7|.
CASSPSGAPYEQYF
TGTGCCAGCAGCCCTTCCGGAGCCCCCTACGAGCAGTACTTC
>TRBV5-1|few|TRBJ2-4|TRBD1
CASSYLTGGDQKNIQYF
TGCGCCAGCAGCTATTTAACAGGGGGCGACCAGAAAAACATTCAGTACTTC
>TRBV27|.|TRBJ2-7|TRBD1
CASRATANRGMNEQYF
TGTGCCAGCAGGGCCACCGCGAACAGGGGAATGAACGAGCAGTACTTC
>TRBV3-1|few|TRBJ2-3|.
CASSQPPPNTDTQYF
TGTGCCAGCAGCCAACCGCCTCCGAACACAGATACGCAGTATTTT
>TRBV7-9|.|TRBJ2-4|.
CASSLAGGDGGKNIQYF
TGTGCCAGCAGCTTAGCGGGAGGCGACGGAGGCAAAAACATTCAGTACTTC
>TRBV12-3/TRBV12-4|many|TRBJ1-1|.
CASIGTLGTEAFF
TGTGCCAGCATCGGGACATTGGGCACTGAAGCTTTCTTT
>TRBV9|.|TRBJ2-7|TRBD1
CASSLGQGWEQYF
TGTGCCAGCAGCCTAGGACAGGGATGGGAGCAGTACTTC
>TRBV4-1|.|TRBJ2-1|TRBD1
CASSQSPGQGINEQFF
TGCGCCAGCAGCCAGTCGCCCGGACAGGGGATCAATGAGCAGTTCTTC
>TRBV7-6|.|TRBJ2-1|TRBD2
CASSLGGLAGYNEQFF
TGTGCCAGCAGCTTAGGGGGACTAGCGGGGTACAATGAGCAGTTCTTC
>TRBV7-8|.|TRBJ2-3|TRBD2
CASSLPAGATDTQYF
TGTGCCAGCAGCTTACCAGCGGGAGCCACAGATACGCAGTATTTT
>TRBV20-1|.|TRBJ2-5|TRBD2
CSARDIGREGPETQYF
TGCAGTGCTAGAGATATAGGGCGGGAGGGCCCGGAGACCCAGTACTTC
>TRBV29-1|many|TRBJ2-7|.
CSAWDTPYEQYF
TGCAGCGCCTGGGACACCCCCTACGAGCAGTACTTC
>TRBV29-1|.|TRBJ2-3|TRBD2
CSVELQRGLGTDTQYF
TGCAGCGTTGAACTGCAGCGGGGGCTCGGCACAGATACGCAGTATTTT
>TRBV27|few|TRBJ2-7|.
CASSPRATGRSSYEQYF
TGTGCCAGCAGTCCGAGAGCGACAGGTCGAAGCTCCTACGAGCAGTACTTC
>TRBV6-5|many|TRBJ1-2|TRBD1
CASSFQGANYGYTF
TGTGCCAGCAGTTTTCAGGGGGCTAACTATGGCTACACCTTC
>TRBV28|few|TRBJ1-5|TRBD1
CASGLSGTGYQPQHF
TGTGCCAGCGGACTGAGCGGGACAGGGTATCAGCCCCAGCATTTT